What follows is one TCR beta chain and its context. Its target antigen remains unknown. Per-nucleotide qualities are absent, and no much larger clonotype sits a single base away. Reading the germline V gene gives CDR1 LGHNA and CDR2 YNFKEQ. Its CDR3 holds 16 amino acids, cysteine through phenylalanine. Left in the record is the CDR3 DNA by itself, 48 bases read in frame from the first base. The V end loses 4 bases and the J end loses 4 bases, and a stretch of 19 bases separates them. These data come from a study of technical replicates of blood from a handful of donors (dated by TCRdb to 2016 to 2017). Library preparation used the immunoSEQ multiplex PCR assay. This immuneACCESS table, as held by TCRdb, lists in-frame sequences with V and J called but not all clones. Of the missing ones, under half trace to an unresolved V gene in checked studies; the others have no known cause. The sample includes 80,000 or so clones, with about 96% observed a single time. In total, the top ten clones hold nearly 0.2% of the sample.

Sequencing input: T cells isolated from PBMCs. This TCR came from a human donor in good health. The rearranged segments are TRBV4-2 and TRBJ1-1, with the D segment identity uncertain. DNA sequence: TGTGCCAGCAGCCTTTCGAGACACGGCAGTGGCACTGAAGCTTTCTTT. Translation gives CASSLSRHGSGTEAFF.